This TCR beta chain is from a study of CD8 T cells in Susac syndrome. Study at large: When blood was drawn, the patients with Susac syndrome were therapy-naive, on corticosteroids, or on intravenous immunoglobulin alone.

The germline CDR1 and CDR2 sequences are SGHTA and FQGNSA. Trimming took off 3 bases at V and 4 bases at J, with 15 bases between the two ends. CDR3 length: 15 amino acids. About 0.5 to 1 ug RNA was reverse transcribed with random hexamers. TCRdb re-analysed the immunoSEQ multiplex PCR reads in MiXCR, keeping a single row per CDR3 protein. This table holds some 150,000 distinct CDR3 sequences, about 95% found once. Source material: CD4+ T cells from PBMCs. The TCR was taken from a human donor with Susac syndrome. The V and J genes are TRBV7-2 and TRBJ1-1; D is uncertain. The CDR3 bases are TGTGCCAGCAGCTTTTACATGCAGGACGGCACTGAAGCTTTCTTT. Translation gives CASSFYMQDGTEAFF.